The 8 T cell receptor beta chains below were found in one sample sequenced in a study of cytomegalovirus exposure and HLA in healthy donors. Use of 60 Vbeta and 13 Jbeta primers characterized the PCR. Libraries were prepared by immunoSEQ multiplex PCR; TCRdb keeps only in-frame clonotypes and omits some of them. This table has roughly 120,000 clones, roughly 82% appearing once. Source material: PBMCs. The receptors derive from a male donor in good health and CMV-seropositive.

This sequence joins TRBV11-1 and TRBJ2-2; perhaps TRBD1 as D (8 bases). The length of the CDR3 is 14 residues. V dropped 3 bases and J dropped 6 bases, with 11 bases sitting between them. The germline V gene encodes CDR1 SGHAT and CDR2 FQDESV (reference sequence). The DNA of the CDR3 is TGTGCCAGCAGCTTTACAGGGGGGGCCGGGGAGCTGTTTTTT. It is translated as CASSFTGGAGELFF.

This clone was seen only a few times. V gene TRBV7-9 combines with J gene TRBJ1-1; 9 positions agree with TRBD1. V was clipped by 5 bases and J by 1 base; unmatched bases: 2. CDR1 SEHNR and CDR2 FQNEAQ come from the germline V gene (reference sequence). The CDR3 contains 14 residues. DNA for the CDR3: TGTGCCAGCAGCGGACAGGGGACGAACACTGAAGCTTTCTTT. Amino acid sequence: CASSGQGTNTEAFF. The variable domain in full, with the rest retrieved from reference TRBV7-9 and TRBJ1-1, is DTGVSQNPRHKITKRGQNVTFRCDPISEHNRLYWYRQTLGQGPEFLTYFQNEAQLEKSRLLSDRFSAERPKGSFSTLEIQRTEQGDSAMYLCASSGQGTNTEAFFGQGTRLTVV.

This clone was picked up one time. The identical CDR3 is also encoded by other nucleotide sequences in the sample. The gene calls are TRBV19 and TRBJ1-1; TRBD1 matches at 10 bases. Unmatched junction bases numbered 9, after V lost 8 bases and J lost 3 bases. CDR1 and CDR2 (germline): LNHDA, SQIVND (reference sequence). The CDR3 has 15 amino acids. In nucleotides, the CDR3 is TGTGCCAGTCTAGGGACAGGGGTTGAGTACACTGAAGCTTTCTTT. This translates into CASLGTGVEYTEAFF.

The V and J genes are TRBV7-3 and TRBJ2-5; 9 positions match TRBD1. The closer fit of TRBJ2-7 to the DNA end suggests the J call may be wrong. Germline lookup yields CDR1 SGHTA and CDR2 FQGTGA. This CDR3 region has 15 residues. The CDR3 DNA reads TGTGCCAGCAGCTTAACGGGGACAGGGTCCTACGAGCAGTACTTC. It specifies CASSLTGTGSYEQYF.

The chain links TRBV7-2 to TRBJ1-2, with D uncertain. Germline V gene lookup returns CDR1 SGHTA and CDR2 FQGNSA. Trimming removed 4 bases from V and 6 bases from J, with 6 bases in between. The CDR3 totals 11 residues. In nucleotides, the CDR3 is TGTGCCAGCAGCTCAAATGATGGCTACACCTTC. The encoded protein is CASSSNDGYTF.

The genes are TRBV11-2 and TRBJ1-3; 7 bases map to TRBD1. The CDR3 runs 14 residues. The V segment lost 5 bases and the J segment 4 bases; nucleotides outside the gene matches: 5. Germline CDR1 is SGHAT and CDR2 is FQNNGV. The CDR3 DNA follows: TGTGCCAGCAGCACCTCGGACAGGGGAAACACCATATATTTT. Protein product: CASSTSDRGNTIYF.

V is TRBV7-8 and J is TRBJ1-3, with D hard to call. CDR3 length: 12 amino acids. The germline V and J ends were trimmed by 5 bases and 7 bases, with 9 bases remaining between them. The V gene's germline CDR1 is SGHVS and CDR2 FQNEAQ. CDR3 coding DNA: TGTGCCAGCAGCCCTCGGAGCAACACCATATATTTT. Protein sequence: CASSPRSNTIYF.

The V and J genes are TRBV27 and TRBJ2-5; possibly TRBD1 for D (6 bases). The CDR3 is 13 amino acids. In germline, CDR1 is MNHEY, CDR2 SMNVEV (reference sequence). V lost 6 bases and J lost 11, with 19 bases in between. CDR3 protein: CASSPDRTQGQYF. In nucleotides, the CDR3 is TGTGCCAGCAGCCCCGACAGAACCCAGGGGCAGTACTTC.